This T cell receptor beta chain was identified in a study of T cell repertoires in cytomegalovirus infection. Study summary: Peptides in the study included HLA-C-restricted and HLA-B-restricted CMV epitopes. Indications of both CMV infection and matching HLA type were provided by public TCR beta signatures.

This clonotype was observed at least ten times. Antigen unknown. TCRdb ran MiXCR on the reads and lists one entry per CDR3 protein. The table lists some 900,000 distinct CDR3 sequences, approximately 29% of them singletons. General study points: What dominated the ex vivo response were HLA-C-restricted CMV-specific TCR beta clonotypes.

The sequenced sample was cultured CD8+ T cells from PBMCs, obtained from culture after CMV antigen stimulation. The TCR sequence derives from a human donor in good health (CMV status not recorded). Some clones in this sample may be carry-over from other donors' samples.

The CDR3 reads CASSHTGGREGQYF. DNA of the CDR3: TGCGCCAGCAGCCATACAGGGGGCCGGGAGGGGCAGTATTTT. The genes are TRBV4-3 and TRBJ2-3; D might be TRBD1 (9 bases). Trimming cost V 3 bases and J 11 bases, with 18 bases left between them. Per germline, CDR1 LGHNA and CDR2 YSLEER. This CDR3 spans 14 amino acids.